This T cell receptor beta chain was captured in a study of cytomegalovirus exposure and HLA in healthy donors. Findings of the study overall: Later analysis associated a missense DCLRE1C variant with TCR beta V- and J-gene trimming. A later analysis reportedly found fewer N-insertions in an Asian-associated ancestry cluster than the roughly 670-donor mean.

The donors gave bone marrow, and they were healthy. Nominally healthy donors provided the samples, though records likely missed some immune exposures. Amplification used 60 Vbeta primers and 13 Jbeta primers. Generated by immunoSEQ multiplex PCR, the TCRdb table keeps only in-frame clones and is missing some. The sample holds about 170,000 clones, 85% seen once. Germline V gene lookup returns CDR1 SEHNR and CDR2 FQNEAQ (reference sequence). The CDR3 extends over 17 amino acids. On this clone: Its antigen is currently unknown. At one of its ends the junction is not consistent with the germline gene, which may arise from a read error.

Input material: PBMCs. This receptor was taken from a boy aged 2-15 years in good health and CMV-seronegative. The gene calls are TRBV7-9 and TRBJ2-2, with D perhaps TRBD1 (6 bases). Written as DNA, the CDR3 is TGTTCCAGCAGCCCTACCCACTGGGGCAGGGGTTCCGGGGAGCTGTTTTTT. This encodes CSSSPTHWGRGSGELFF. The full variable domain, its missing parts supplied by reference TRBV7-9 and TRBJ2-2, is DTGVSQNPRHKITKRGQNVTFRCDPISEHNRLYWYRQTLGQGPEFLTYFQNEAQLEKSRLLSDRFSAERPKGSFSTLEIQRTEQGDSAMYLCSSSPTHWGRGSGELFFGEGSRLTVL.